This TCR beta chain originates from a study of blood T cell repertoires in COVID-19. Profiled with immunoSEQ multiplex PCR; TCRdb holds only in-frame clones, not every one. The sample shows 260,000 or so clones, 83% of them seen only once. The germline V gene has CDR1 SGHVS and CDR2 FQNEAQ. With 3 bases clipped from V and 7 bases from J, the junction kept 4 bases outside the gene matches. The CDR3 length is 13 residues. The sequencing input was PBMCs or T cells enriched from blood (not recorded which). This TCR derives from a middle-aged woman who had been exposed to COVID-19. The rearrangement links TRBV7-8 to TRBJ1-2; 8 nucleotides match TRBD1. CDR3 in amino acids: CASSLDREGGYTF. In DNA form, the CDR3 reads TGTGCCAGCAGCTTGGACAGGGAAGGTGGCTACACCTTC. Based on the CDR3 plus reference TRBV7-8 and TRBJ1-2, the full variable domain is GAGVSQSPRYKVAKRGQDVALRCDPISGHVSLFWYQQALGQGPEFLTYFQNEAQLDKSGLPSDRFFAERPEGSVSTLKIQRTQQEDSAVYLCASSLDREGGYTFGSGTRLTVV.